These T cell receptor beta chains were read from a single sample in a study of cytomegalovirus exposure and HLA in healthy donors. Data came from immunoSEQ multiplex PCR; TCRdb stores just in-frame clones and leaves some out. This table holds 250,000 to 350,000 clones, roughly 90% found once. Sequencing was performed on PBMCs. These receptors were obtained from a man aged 35-49 years in good health and CMV-seropositive. Each CDR3 is given without its conserved first and last residue. Each record gives: J gene, V gene, CDR3 protein.

J: TRBJ2-1
V: TRBV27
CDR3: ASSPIAGGPYNEQF

J: TRBJ2-5
V: TRBV7-2
CDR3: ASSYSRASGRPLPETQY

J: TRBJ2-3
V: TRBV19
CDR3: ASSVQTGVTQY

J: TRBJ2-5
V: TRBV5-4
CDR3: ASSKGLAPNGTQY

J: TRBJ2-1
V: TRBV6-1
CDR3: ASSAASGAYNEQF

J: TRBJ1-2
V: TRBV7-5
CDR3: ARSSHGQWNYGYT

J: TRBJ2-7
V: TRBV9
CDR3: ASSVGGLAGSYEQY

J: TRBJ1-1
V: TRBV4-2
CDR3: ASSHGQPRAEAF

J: TRBJ1-5
V: TRBV11-2
CDR3: ASSSNRGNNQPQH

J: TRBJ1-2
V: TRBV9
CDR3: ASSRTGLANYGYT

J: TRBJ2-2
V: TRBV6-6
CDR3: ASSSGGQGNTGELF

J: TRBJ2-1
V: TRBV7-3
CDR3: ASSHRTSGRDYNEQF

J: TRBJ2-1
V: TRBV4-2
CDR3: ASSQTGGPRF

J: TRBJ2-5
V: TRBV5-6
CDR3: ASSVRDRGETQY

J: TRBJ2-1
V: TRBV19
CDR3: ASSISGVNEQF

J: TRBJ1-3
V: TRBV5-4
CDR3: ASSQDREGNTIY

J: TRBJ2-7
V: TRBV10-3
CDR3: AISEFGGGEQY

J: TRBJ2-1
V: TRBV7-6
CDR3: ASSATGVAEQF

J: TRBJ2-7
V: TRBV6-5
CDR3: ASSPRQRTYEQY

J: TRBJ1-2
V: TRBV6-1
CDR3: ASSEVAGGLHYGYT

J: TRBJ2-7
V: TRBV27
CDR3: ASSFSGTGPREQY

J: TRBJ1-1
V: TRBV2
CDR3: ASSPPARLNTEAF

J: TRBJ2-3
V: TRBV29-1
CDR3: SVEDLSSARRGDTQY

J: TRBJ2-1
V: TRBV7-9
CDR3: ASSSYQGRNEQF

J: TRBJ2-7
V: TRBV28
CDR3: ASSFSQGSYEQY

J: TRBJ2-7
V: TRBV5-4
CDR3: ASSLARERTYEQY

J: TRBJ2-1
V: TRBV4-1
CDR3: ASSSSAGGRSYNEQF